This TCR beta chain was observed in a study of cytomegalovirus exposure and HLA in healthy donors. Germline CDR1 reads SNHLY; CDR2 reads FYNNEI. CDR3 length: 13 amino acids. The germline V and J ends were trimmed by 3 bases and 1 base, with 6 bases remaining between them. The PCR had 60 Vbeta and 13 Jbeta primers. The data were produced by immunoSEQ multiplex PCR, yet TCRdb's version contains in-frame clones alone and is incomplete. The table lists approximately 150,000 clones, 75% to 85% of them singletons, with under 5% in the top ten. The sequenced sample consisted of PBMCs. The receptor was derived from a man aged 35-49 years in good health and CMV-seronegative. This sequence joins TRBV2 and TRBJ1-1; D unresolved. CDR3 DNA: TGTGCCAGCAGTGACGCGGGGAACACTGAAGCTTTCTTT. This gives the protein CASSDAGNTEAFF.